This TCR beta chain was recorded in a study of T cells after yellow fever vaccination. About the research overall: It was SMART-Seq v4 Ultra Low Input that prepared the fractions with low cell numbers. General observations from the study: A limited proportion of clonotypes was detected within both the CD4 and CD8 compartments.

TCRdb re-called the 5' RACE reads through MiXCR, storing one row per CDR3 protein. This table holds 610,000 or so distinct CDR3 sequences, over 9% found once. With respect to this clonotype: Its antigen is not identified.

The CDR3 extends over 15 amino acids. Germline V gene lookup returns CDR1 MNHEY and CDR2 SVGAGI. Unmatched junction bases numbered 7, after V lost 2 bases and J lost 8 bases. This specimen was PBMCs, taken on the day of the yellow fever booster vaccination. The rearrangement links TRBV6-5 to TRBJ2-1; 9 bases are shared with TRBD2. The TCR sequence derives from a man aged 25-45 years who received the YFV17D yellow fever vaccine. For the CDR3, the DNA is TGTGCCAGCAGTTACGGGGCTAGCGGGACCTATGAGCAGTTCTTC. Its translation: CASSYGASGTYEQFF.